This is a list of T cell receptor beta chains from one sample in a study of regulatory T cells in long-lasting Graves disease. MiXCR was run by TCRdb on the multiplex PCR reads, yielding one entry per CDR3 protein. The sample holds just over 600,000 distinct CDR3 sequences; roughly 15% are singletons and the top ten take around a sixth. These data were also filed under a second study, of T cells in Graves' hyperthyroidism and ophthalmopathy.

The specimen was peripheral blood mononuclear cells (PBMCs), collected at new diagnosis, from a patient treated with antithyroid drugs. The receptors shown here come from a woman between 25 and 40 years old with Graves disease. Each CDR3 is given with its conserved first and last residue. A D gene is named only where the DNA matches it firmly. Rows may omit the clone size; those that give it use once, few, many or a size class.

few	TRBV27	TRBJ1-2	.	CASSLFGGMGGYTF	TGTGCCAGCAGTTTATTCGGGGGTATGGGCGGCTACACCTTC
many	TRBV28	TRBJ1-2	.	CASRFQGPYGYTF	TGTGCCAGCAGGTTTCAGGGGCCCTATGGCTACACCTTC
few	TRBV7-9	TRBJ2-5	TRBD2	CASSWSGKETQYF	TGTGCCAGCAGCTGGAGCGGGAAAGAGACCCAGTACTTC
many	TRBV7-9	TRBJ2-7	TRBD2	CASSFMAGDSYEQYF	TGTGCCAGCAGCTTTATGGCGGGAGACTCCTACGAGCAGTACTTC
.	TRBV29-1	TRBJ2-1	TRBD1	CSVDDRGSYNEQFF	TGCAGCGTCGATGACAGGGGCTCCTACAATGAGCAGTTCTTC
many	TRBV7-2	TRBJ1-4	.	CASSLVRAASEKLFF	TGTGCCAGCAGCTTAGTCCGGGCCGCTAGTGAAAAACTGTTTTTT
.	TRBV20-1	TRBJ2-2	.	CSASGLSNTGELFF	TGCAGTGCGTCGGGACTGTCGAACACCGGGGAGCTGTTTTTT
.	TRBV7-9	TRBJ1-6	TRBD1	CASSLAGTGSNSPLHF	TGTGCCAGCAGCTTGGCTGGGACAGGGAGTAATTCACCCCTCCACTTT
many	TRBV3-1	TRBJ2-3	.	CASSLFLSTDTQYF	TGTGCCAGCAGCCTTTTCCTAAGCACAGATACGCAGTATTTT
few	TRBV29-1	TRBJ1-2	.	CSALGEAGYTF	TGCAGCGCTCTAGGGGAGGCTGGCTACACCTTC
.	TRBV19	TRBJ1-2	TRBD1	CASGQGNYGYTF	TGTGCCAGCGGACAGGGCAACTATGGCTACACCTTC
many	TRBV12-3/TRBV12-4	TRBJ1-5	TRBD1	CASSIRTGRRNQPQHF	TGTGCCAGCAGTATTAGGACAGGGAGACGCAATCAGCCCCAGCATTTT
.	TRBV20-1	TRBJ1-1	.	CSPTRQRNTEAFF	TGCAGTCCCACGAGACAGAGAAACACTGAAGCTTTCTTT
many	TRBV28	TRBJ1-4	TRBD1	CASGGTETNEKLFF	TGTGCCAGCGGTGGGACAGAGACAAATGAAAAACTGTTTTTT
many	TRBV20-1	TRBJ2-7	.	CSAGASPEQYF	TGCAGTGCTGGAGCCAGCCCCGAGCAGTACTTC
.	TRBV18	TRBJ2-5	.	CASSPTPGETQYF	TGTGCCAGCTCACCTACCCCCGGAGAGACCCAGTACTTC
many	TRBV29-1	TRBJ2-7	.	CSVVTDSYEQYF	TGCAGCGTTGTGACCGACTCCTACGAGCAGTACTTC
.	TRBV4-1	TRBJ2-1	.	CASSQDGAASAYNEQFF	TGCGCCAGCAGCCAAGATGGAGCGGCTTCAGCCTACAATGAGCAGTTCTTC